This TCR beta chain was retrieved from a study of early T cells in non-severe SARS-CoV-2 infection. Study information: The chains were unpaired, and the sequenced material was bulk RNA from unsorted whole blood.

This clonotype came up many times. The CDR3 runs 15 residues. Per the germline V gene, CDR1 is SQVTM and CDR2 is ANQGSEA. Trimming left V 4 bases short and J 0 bases short, with 13 bases between. Unique molecular identifiers were affixed to single, distinct cDNA molecules. TCRdb re-called the 5' RACE reads through MiXCR, storing one row per CDR3 protein. The profile shows tens of thousands of distinct CDR3 sequences, roughly 13% of them singletons. The TCR comes from an adult who was a healthcare worker with PCR-confirmed SARS-CoV-2 infection or an uninfected control (not recorded which). Source material: whole blood. This chain connects TRBV29-1 to TRBJ2-1; D is undetermined. The chain's CDR3 is CSVVLWASSYNEQFF. CDR3 nucleotides: TGCAGCGTTGTATTATGGGCTAGCTCCTACAATGAGCAGTTCTTC.